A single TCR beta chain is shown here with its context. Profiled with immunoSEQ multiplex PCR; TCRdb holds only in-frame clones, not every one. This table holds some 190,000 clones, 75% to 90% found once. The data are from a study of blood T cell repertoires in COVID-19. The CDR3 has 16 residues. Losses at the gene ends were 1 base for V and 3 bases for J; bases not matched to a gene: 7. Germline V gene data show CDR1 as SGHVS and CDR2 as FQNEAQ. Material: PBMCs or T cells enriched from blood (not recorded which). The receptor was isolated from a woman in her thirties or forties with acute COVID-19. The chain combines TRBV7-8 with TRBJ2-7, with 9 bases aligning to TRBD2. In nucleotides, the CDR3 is TGTGCCAGCAGCTTAGTAGGGGCTAGCGGGAACTACGAGCAGTACTTC. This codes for CASSLVGASGNYEQYF.